This T cell receptor (beta chain) is from a study of blood T cell repertoires in COVID-19. Overall study context: The samples span acute and convalescent COVID-19 from the United States, Italy and Spain. PBMCs, B-cell-depleted T cells, or T cells provided the cDNA or gDNA that made up the material.

V lost 0 bases and J lost 2, with 14 bases in between. The CDR3 length is 16 residues. Germline V gives CDR1 KGHSH, CDR2 LQKENI. As originally analysed: Nucleated cell number was recorded as an estimate derived from reference gene primer amplification. Produced via immunoSEQ multiplex PCR; TCRdb's table is partial and in-frame only. V and J calls and clone size are copied from that table; D and trimming were computed from the DNA. This repertoire shows roughly 230,000 clones, 83% found once; its top ten account for over 4.5%. The chain carries TRBV18 and TRBJ2-7; D is unclear. Sequencing was carried out using peripheral blood. The clonotype comes from a human donor in a cohort sampled during active COVID-19. CDR3 nucleotide sequence: TGTGCCAGCTCACCACCAGTACCTTCCGGAGCCTACGAGCAGTACTTC. This gives the protein CASSPPVPSGAYEQYF.